This T cell receptor beta chain is from a study of vaccination and CD4 T cells after COVID-19. Note on this clonotype: What it recognizes is unknown.

Germline assignment: CDR1 WNHNN and CDR2 SYGVQD (reference sequence). There are 13 residues in the CDR3. Trimming removed 0 bases from V and 4 bases from J, with 6 bases in between. The Oncomine TCR Beta short-read assay sequenced DNA from cultured CD4+ T cells. TCRdb called the PCR reads again in MiXCR, with one record for every CDR3 protein. Of roughly 14,000 distinct CDR3 sequences in the sample, around 60% are singletons; the top ten hold more than 5%. Sample treatment: roughly 10-day PBMC culture with coronavirus spike peptide pools or control peptides (ViraFEST assay). When roughly 9 days of culture had elapsed, CD4+ T cells were isolated by negative selection.

This clonotype was sampled from a human donor who had recovered from COVID-19. The sequencing input was CD4+ T cells from blood, cultured in vitro. The chain employs TRBV10-1 and TRBJ1-2; no reliable D call. CDR3 sequence reads: CASSESSGYGYTF. CDR3 sequence (DNA): TGCGCCAGCAGTGAGTCGAGCGGCTATGGCTACACCTTC.